The clone carrying this T cell receptor (beta chain) was detected once. Generated by immunoSEQ multiplex PCR, the TCRdb table keeps only in-frame clones and is missing some. The data contain roughly 140,000 clones, around 82% of them singletons. Losses at the gene ends were 3 bases for V and 5 bases for J; bases not matched to a gene: 3. Germline CDR1 KGHSH, CDR2 LQKENI. This CDR3 contains 14 residues. These data are taken from a study of blood T cell repertoires in COVID-19. Study as a whole: From T cells, B-cell-depleted T cells, or PBMCs came the material, which was cDNA or gDNA.

The chain carries TRBV18 and TRBJ2-2; 7 bases are shared with TRBD2. The sequenced sample was peripheral blood. This clonotype originated in a woman between 45 and 65 years old with acute or convalescent COVID-19. CDR3 region: CASSPAGETGELFF. The DNA of the CDR3 is TGTGCCAGCTCACCGGCGGGGGAGACCGGGGAGCTGTTTTTT. The variable domain in full, completed from reference TRBV18 and TRBJ2-2, reads NAGVMQNPRHLVRRRGQEARLRCSPMKGHSHVYWYRQLPEEGLKFMVYLQKENIIDESGMPKERFSAEFPKEGPSILRIQQVVRGDSAAYFCASSPAGETGELFFGEGSRLTVL.